Reported below is one T cell receptor beta chain. This clonotype was counted between two and nine times. It has no known antigen specificity. Base qualities were left out, and no much larger clone turns up one base away. Interpreted using the paper, the time point label stands for: patch test 3, about 24 weeks after DPC sensitization. The treatment or condition label, read with the paper, signifies: therapeutic diphenylcyclopropenone sensitization with weekly scalp DPC. At each patch-test visit, blood was drawn before the patch test was applied. Patients were considered eligible if aged 18 to 70, diagnosed with alopecia and deemed suitable for DPC therapy, and patients were excluded if pregnant. Total RNA was extracted from unfractionated whole blood that had been collected in Tempus Blood RNA tubes. These data belong to a study of human T cells and chemical hapten exposure (dated by TCRdb to about 2021). General notes on the study: For sensitization, 2% DPC in acetone was applied to a roughly 2 cm by roughly 2 cm area of upper inner arm skin. Patients additionally received weekly therapeutic DPC doses to the scalp throughout the approximately 25-week study period. Patch testing was performed on the upper back with Finn chambers containing 0.01% DPC, and the patch tests were scored after 6 days according to International Contact Dermatitis Research Group standards. Alopecia areata with under or over 50% scalp involvement, alopecia totalis and alopecia universalis were represented in the patient cohort, which was mostly female. Libraries were combined into a pool for sequencing, and differences in TCR yield between samples came mainly from small differences in library volumes within the pool. Peripheral blood TCR repertoire changes were tracked in vivo in alopecia patients during primary and secondary sensitization to the hapten diphenylcyclopropenone (DPC). Blood samples were taken from patients before sensitization (week 0) and at 2, 6 and about 24 weeks after DPC sensitization. About 28 alopecia patients gave blood for TCR sequencing at one to four time points (pre-sensitization, 2, 6 and 24 weeks).

The receptor library was made with RACE. The sample was run on a NextSeq 500. During library preparation, unique molecular identifiers were attached to individual cDNA molecules so that TCRs could be counted quantitatively and reproducibly. For every blood RNA sample, sequencing covered both the TCR alpha and TCR beta chains. The authors' analysis ran thus. A median of around 100,000 TCRs per sample was observed, with a range of 23,224 to 690,600. The Decombinator software suite was used to annotate the V, J and CDR3 of the TCR reads. For the PS versus PT1 abundance plots, all samples were subsampled to the same number of TCRs (28,000). Expanded TCRs were defined as absent before sensitization and observed at least eight times at the 2-week time point. TCRdb reprocessed the public reads (quality trimming at Q25 with fastp, clone calling with MiXCR) and kept in-frame beta chains. Records with the same CDR3 protein are collapsed into one entry carrying the most frequent genes and DNA. The V and J calls here are based on TCRdb, not the publication. The sample table contains more than 100,000 distinct CDR3 sequences; only one count was recorded for roughly 12% of them. More than 2% of the sample is taken by the ten largest.

Trimming removed 4 bases from V and 3 bases from J, leaving 15 bases between the germline ends. The CDR3 measures 16 amino acids from cysteine to phenylalanine. Only the CDR3 DNA stays, 48 bases, in frame from base 1. The germline V gene encodes CDR1 MNHEY and CDR2 SMNVEV (reference sequence). What the work shows at the level of the full study, not this receptor alone: Significantly more large CDR3 similarity clusters were formed by expanded TCRs than by pre-sensitization or healthy control sets, consistent with antigen-driven responses. The number of TCRs above 1 in 1000 frequency did not change with DPC sensitization; there was no evidence of global repertoire structure alterations. Because every patient had alopecia, a presumed autoimmune disease, the patients' immune response might differ from that of healthy individuals. Patch test score was positively correlated with the number of PT1 expanded TCRs, with significance at thresholds 8, 16 and 32 but not at 4. After repeated subsampling, changes were observed in the strength of the expansion versus patch-test correlation and in the threshold at which the correlation became significant.

The receptor was isolated from a woman between 50 and 59 years old with alopecia areata. Some clones in this sample may be carry-over from other donors' samples. The rearrangement combines TRBV27 with TRBJ1-4, and the D gene may be TRBD1, 5 bases matching. The sample consisted of whole blood, taken in connection with sensitization to the hapten diphenylcyclopropenone (DPC). The encoded CDR3 is CASSSSYRSANEKLFF. The DNA is TGTGCCAGCAGTTCGTCGTACAGGTCCGCTAATGAAAAACTGTTTTTT.